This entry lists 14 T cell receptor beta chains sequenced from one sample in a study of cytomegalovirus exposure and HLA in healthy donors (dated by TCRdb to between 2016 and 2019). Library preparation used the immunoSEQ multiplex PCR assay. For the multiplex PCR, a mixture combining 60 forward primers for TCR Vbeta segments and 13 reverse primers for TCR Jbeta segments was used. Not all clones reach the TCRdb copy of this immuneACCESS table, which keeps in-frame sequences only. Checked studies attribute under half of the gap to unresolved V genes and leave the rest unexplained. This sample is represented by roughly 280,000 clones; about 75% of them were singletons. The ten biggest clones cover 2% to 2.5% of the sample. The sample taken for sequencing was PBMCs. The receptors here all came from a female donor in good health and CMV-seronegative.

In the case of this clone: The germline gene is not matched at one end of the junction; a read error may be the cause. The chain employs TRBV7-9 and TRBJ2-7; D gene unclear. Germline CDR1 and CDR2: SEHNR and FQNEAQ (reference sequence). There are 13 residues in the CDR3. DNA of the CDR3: TGTTCCAGCAGCTTATCGCGCGGAGAGGAGCAGTACTTC. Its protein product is CSSSLSRGEEQYF.

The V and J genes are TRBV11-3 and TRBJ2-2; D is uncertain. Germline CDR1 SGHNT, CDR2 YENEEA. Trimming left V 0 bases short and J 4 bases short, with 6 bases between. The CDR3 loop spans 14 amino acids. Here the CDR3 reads CASSLDRSTGELFF. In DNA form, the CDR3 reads TGTGCCAGCAGCTTAGACAGGTCCACCGGGGAGCTGTTTTTT.

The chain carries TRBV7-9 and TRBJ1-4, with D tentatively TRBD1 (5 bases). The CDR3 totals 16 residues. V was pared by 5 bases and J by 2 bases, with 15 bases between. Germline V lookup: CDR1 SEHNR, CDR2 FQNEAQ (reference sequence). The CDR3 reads CASSPDRGTTNEKLFF. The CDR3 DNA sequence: TGTGCCAGCAGCCCCGATCGGGGGACGACTAATGAAAAACTGTTTTTT.

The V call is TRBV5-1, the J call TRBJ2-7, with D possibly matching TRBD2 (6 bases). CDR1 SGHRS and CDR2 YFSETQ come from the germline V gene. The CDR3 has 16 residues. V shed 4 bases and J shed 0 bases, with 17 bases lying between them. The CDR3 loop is CASSLPRDGSSYEQYF. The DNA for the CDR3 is TGCGCCAGCAGCCTTCCCCGGGACGGGAGCTCCTACGAGCAGTACTTC. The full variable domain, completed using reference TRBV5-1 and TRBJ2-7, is KAGVTQTPRYLIKTRGQQVTLSCSPISGHRSVSWYQQTPGQGLQFLFEYFSETQRNKGNFPGRFSGRQFSNSRSEMNVSTLELGDSALYLCASSLPRDGSSYEQYFGPGTRLTVT.

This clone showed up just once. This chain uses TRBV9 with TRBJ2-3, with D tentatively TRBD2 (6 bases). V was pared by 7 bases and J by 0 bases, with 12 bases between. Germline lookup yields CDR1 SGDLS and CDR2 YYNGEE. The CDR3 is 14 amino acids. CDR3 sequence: CASRGTESTDTQYF. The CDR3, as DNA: TGTGCCAGCCGGGGGACGGAAAGCACAGATACGCAGTATTTT.

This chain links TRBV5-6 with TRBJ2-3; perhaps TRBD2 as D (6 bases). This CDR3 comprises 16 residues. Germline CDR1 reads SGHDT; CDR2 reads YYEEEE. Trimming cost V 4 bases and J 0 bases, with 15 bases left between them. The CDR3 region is CASSRGLTLSTDTQYF. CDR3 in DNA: TGTGCCAGCAGCCGAGGACTAACGCTCAGCACAGATACGCAGTATTTT.

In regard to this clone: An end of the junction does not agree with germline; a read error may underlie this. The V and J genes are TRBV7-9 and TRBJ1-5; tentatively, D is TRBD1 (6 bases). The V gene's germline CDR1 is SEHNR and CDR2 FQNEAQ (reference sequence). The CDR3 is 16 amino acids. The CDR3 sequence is CSSSFWALKGGMAQHF. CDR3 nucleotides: TGTTCCAGCAGCTTTTGGGCATTAAAGGGGGGGATGGCCCAGCATTTT. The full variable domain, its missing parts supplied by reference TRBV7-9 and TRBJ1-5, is DTGVSQNPRHKITKRGQNVTFRCDPISEHNRLYWYRQTLGQGPEFLTYFQNEAQLEKSRLLSDRFSAERPKGSFSTLEIQRTEQGDSAMYLCSSSFWALKGGMAQHFGDGTRLSIL.

The CDR3 coding sequence is TGCGCCAGCAGTCGCCCTACGGTCTACAATGAGCAGTTCTTC. This encodes CASSRPTVYNEQFF. The chain carries TRBV5-1 and TRBJ2-1, with no clear D. CDR1 and CDR2 (germline): SGHRS, YFSETQ. Trimming removed 5 bases at V and 3 bases at J, with 12 bases between. The CDR3 totals 14 residues.

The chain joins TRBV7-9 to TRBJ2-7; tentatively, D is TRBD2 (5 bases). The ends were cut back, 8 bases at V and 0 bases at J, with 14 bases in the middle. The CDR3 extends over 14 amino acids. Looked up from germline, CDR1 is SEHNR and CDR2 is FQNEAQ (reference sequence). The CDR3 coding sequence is TGTGCCAGCCGCTCCTCGGGGAGCTCCTACGAGCAGTACTTC. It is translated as CASRSSGSSYEQYF.

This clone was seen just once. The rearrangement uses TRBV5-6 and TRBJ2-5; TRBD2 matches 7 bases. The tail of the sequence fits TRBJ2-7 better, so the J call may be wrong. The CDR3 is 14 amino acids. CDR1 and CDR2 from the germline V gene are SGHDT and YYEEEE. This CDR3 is CASSLPGTNYEQYF. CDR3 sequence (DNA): TGTGCCAGCAGCTTGCCTGGGACTAACTACGAGCAGTACTTC.

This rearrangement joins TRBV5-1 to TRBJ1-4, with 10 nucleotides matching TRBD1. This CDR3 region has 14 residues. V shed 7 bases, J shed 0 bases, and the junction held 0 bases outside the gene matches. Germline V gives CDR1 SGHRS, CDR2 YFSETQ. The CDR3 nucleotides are TGCGCCAGCGGACAGGGGGCAACTAATGAAAAACTGTTTTTT. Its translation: CASGQGATNEKLFF. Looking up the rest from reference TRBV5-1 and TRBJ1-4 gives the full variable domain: KAGVTQTPRYLIKTRGQQVTLSCSPISGHRSVSWYQQTPGQGLQFLFEYFSETQRNKGNFPGRFSGRQFSNSRSEMNVSTLELGDSALYLCASGQGATNEKLFFGSGTQLSVL.

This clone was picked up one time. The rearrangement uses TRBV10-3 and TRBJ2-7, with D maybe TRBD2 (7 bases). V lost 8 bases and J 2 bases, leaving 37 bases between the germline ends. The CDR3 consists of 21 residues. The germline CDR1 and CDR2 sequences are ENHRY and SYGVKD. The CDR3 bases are TGTGCCATCGGAGACTCTCCGGGGGGACTCTCCGGGGGGCTAACCGCCTACGAGCAGTACTTC. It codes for CAIGDSPGGLSGGLTAYEQYF.

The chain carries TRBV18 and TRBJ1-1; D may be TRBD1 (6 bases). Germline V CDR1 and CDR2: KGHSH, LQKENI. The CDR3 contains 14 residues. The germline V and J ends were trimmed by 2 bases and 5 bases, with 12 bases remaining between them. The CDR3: CASSPVATGTEAFF. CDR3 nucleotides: TGTGCCAGCTCACCAGTTGCAACAGGGACTGAAGCTTTCTTT.

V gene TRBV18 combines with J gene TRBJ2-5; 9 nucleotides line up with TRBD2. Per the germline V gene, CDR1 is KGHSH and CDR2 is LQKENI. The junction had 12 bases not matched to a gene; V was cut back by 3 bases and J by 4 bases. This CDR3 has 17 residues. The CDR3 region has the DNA TGTGCCAGCTCACCGCTAGCGGGACAGACCCCGTCAGAGACCCAGTACTTC. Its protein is CASSPLAGQTPSETQYF.